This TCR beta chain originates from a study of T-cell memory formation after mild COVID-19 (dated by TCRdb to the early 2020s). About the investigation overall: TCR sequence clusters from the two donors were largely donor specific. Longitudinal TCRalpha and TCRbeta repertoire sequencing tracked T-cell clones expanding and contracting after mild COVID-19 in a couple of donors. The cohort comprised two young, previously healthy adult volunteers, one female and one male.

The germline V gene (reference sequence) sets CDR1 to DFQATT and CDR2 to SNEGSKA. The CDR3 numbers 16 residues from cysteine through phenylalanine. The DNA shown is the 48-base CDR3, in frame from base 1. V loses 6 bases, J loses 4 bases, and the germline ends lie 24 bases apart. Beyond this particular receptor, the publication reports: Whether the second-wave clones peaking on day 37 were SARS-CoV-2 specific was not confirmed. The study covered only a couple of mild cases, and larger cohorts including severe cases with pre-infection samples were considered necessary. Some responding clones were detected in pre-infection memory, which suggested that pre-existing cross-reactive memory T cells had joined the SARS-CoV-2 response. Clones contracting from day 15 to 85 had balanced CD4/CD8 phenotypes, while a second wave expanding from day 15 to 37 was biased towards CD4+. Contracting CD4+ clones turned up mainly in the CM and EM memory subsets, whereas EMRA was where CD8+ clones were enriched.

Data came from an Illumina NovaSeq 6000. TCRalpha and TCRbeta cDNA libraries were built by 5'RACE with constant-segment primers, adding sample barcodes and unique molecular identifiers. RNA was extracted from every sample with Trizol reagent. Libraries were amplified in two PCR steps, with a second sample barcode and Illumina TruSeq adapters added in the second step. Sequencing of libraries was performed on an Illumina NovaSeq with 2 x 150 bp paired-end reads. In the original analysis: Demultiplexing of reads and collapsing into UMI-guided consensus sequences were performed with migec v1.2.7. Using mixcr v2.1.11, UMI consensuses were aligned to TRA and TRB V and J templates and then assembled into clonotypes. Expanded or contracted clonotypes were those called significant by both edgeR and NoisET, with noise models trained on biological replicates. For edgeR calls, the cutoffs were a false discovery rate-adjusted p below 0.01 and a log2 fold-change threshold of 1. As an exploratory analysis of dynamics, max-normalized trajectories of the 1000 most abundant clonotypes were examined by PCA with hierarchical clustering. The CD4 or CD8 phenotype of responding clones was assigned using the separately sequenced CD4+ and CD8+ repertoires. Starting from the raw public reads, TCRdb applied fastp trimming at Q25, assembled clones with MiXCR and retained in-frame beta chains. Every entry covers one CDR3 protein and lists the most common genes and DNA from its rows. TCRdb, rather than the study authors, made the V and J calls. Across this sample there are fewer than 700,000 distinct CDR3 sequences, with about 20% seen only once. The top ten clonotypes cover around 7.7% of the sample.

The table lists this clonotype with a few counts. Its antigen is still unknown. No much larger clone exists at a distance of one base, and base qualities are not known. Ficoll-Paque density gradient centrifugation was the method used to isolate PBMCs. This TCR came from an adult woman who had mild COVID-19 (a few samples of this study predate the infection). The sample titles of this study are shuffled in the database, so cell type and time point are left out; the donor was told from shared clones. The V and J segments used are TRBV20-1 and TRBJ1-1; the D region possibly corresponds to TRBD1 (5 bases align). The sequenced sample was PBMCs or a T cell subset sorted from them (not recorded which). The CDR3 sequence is CSAPRGGGPPRTEAFF. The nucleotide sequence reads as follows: TGCAGTGCCCCTCGGGGCGGAGGGCCCCCCCGCACTGAAGCTTTCTTT.